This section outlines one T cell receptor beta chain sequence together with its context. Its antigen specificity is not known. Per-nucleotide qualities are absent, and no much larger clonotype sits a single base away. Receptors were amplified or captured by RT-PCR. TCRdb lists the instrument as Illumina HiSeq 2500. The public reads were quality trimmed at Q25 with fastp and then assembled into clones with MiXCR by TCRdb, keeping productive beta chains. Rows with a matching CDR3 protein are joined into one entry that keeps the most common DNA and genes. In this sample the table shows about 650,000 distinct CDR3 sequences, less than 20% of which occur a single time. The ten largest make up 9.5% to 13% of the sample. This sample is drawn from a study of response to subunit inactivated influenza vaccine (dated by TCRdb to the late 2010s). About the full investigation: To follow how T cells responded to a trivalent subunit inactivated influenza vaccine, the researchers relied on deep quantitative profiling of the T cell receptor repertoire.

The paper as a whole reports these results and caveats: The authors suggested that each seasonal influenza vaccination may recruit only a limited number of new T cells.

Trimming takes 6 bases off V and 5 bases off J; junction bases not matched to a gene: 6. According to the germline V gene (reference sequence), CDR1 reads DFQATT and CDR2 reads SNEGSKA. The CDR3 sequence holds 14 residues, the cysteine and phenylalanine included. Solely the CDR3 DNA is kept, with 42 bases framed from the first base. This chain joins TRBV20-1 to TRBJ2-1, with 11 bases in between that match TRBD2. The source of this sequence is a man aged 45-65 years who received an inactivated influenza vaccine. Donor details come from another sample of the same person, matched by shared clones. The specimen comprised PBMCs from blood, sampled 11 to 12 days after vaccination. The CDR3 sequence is CSADRLAGNNEQFF. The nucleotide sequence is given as TGCAGTGCAGACCGACTAGCGGGGAACAATGAGCAGTTCTTC.